The 15 T cell receptor beta chains below were found in one sample sequenced in a study of a mutant IDH1 vaccine in newly diagnosed glioma. Repertoires were generated with immunoSEQ multiplex PCR, while TCRdb's copy carries only in-frame clones and drops some. The sample yields 57,000 or so clones, about four fifths seen once. The time point denotes: week 11, during vaccination. Topical imiquimod was applied with each vaccine dose, which held 300 ug of mutant IDH1 20-mer peptide. No cognate antigen is known for these TCRs. Sequencing used PBMCs, obtained from a glioma patient whose treatment included an IDH1 peptide vaccine. Receptors were obtained from a man younger than 45 with glioma.

Points on this clone: One junction end does not reproduce the germline sequence, and a read error may be involved. This chain connects TRBV5-4 to TRBJ1-4, with D perhaps matching TRBD1 (6 bases). The CDR3 runs to 14 residues. Germline CDR1 SGHNT, CDR2 YYREEE (reference sequence). The CDR3 DNA is TGTGCCAGCAGCCGGGCGGGGGCTAATGAAGAACTGTTTTTT. Its protein product is CASSRAGANEELFF.

V gene TRBV11-2 combines with J gene TRBJ1-4; 8 nucleotides align to TRBD1. The CDR3 covers 15 residues. CDR1 and CDR2 (germline): SGHAT, FQNNGV. V lost 1 base and J lost 8; bases outside the gene matches: 6. The CDR3 here is CASSLGAGGEEKLFF. The CDR3 DNA follows: TGTGCCAGCAGCTTAGGTGCAGGGGGCGAAGAAAAACTGTTTTTT.

The V call is TRBV4-1, the J call TRBJ1-4; D remains unclear. Germline loops: CDR1 MGHRA, CDR2 YSYEKL. The length of the CDR3 is 17 residues. V was pared by 0 bases and J by 6 bases, with 17 bases between. This CDR3 is CASSQDWEGSADEKLFF. CDR3 nucleotide sequence: TGCGCCAGCAGCCAAGATTGGGAGGGCAGTGCAGATGAAAAACTGTTTTTT.

The J gene is TRBJ2-1, the V gene TRBV4-3; D gene ambiguous. Trimming took 0 bases from V and 7 from J, leaving 7 bases between them. Per the germline V gene, CDR1 is LGHNA and CDR2 is YSLEER. The CDR3 totals 13 residues. CDR3 protein: CASSQEEPNEQFF. The CDR3 DNA reads TGCGCCAGCAGCCAAGAAGAACCGAATGAGCAGTTCTTC.

The gene calls are TRBV6-5 and TRBJ2-7; no definite D call. The CDR3 covers 14 residues. The V and J ends lost 6 bases and 4 bases respectively, with 16 bases between them. Germline assignment: CDR1 MNHEY and CDR2 SVGAGI. Here the CDR3 DNA reads TGTGCCAGCAGGGAACCTTCGCACGGATACGAGCAGTACTTC. Amino acids: CASREPSHGYEQYF.

In this sample, this clone turned up a few times. The chain has TRBV10-1 and TRBJ1-1, with D hard to call. Germline CDR1 reads WNHNN; CDR2 reads SYGVQD (reference sequence). The CDR3 is made up of 14 amino acids. V lost 0 bases and J 5 bases, leaving 10 bases between the germline ends. The CDR3, as DNA: TGCGCCAGCAGTGAGTCGGTAAAGGAAACTGAAGCTTTCTTT. Its translation is CASSESVKETEAFF.

The chain links TRBV5-6 to TRBJ1-2; D possibly corresponds to TRBD1 (5 bases). The CDR3 covers 15 residues. Trimming cost V 2 bases and J 2 bases, with 13 bases left between them. CDR1 and CDR2 (germline): SGHDT, YYEEEE. The CDR3 protein is CASSFTGTGNYGYTF. The DNA for the CDR3 is TGTGCCAGCAGCTTCACCGGGACGGGAAACTATGGCTACACCTTC.

This clone was detected only once. The V gene is TRBV27, the J gene TRBJ1-5, with 9 bases lining up with TRBD1. CDR3 length: 14 amino acids. Per the germline V gene, CDR1 is MNHEY and CDR2 is SMNVEV (reference sequence). The ends lost 5 bases at V and 4 bases at J; junction bases unmatched: 3. Written as DNA, the CDR3 is TGTGCCAGCAGTCCCGACAGGGGGAATCAGCCCCAGCATTTT. Translated: CASSPDRGNQPQHF.

This clone was seen a handful of times. This chain uses TRBV27 with TRBJ1-1, with 7 bases lining up with TRBD1. V trimming: 8 bases; J trimming: 4 bases; junction bases outside the gene matches: 7. Germline V gene sequence: CDR1 MNHEY, CDR2 SMNVEV (reference sequence). The CDR3 is 13 amino acids. Here the CDR3 reads CASRLPGGTEAFF. The CDR3 nucleotides are TGTGCCAGCCGCCTACCAGGGGGCACTGAAGCTTTCTTT.

J is TRBJ2-5 and V is TRBV10-3, with D possibly called TRBD1 or TRBD2 (5 bases each). V lost 4 bases to trimming and J lost 5 bases, with 11 bases between them. This CDR3 is 13 amino acids long. Germline V gene lookup returns CDR1 ENHRY and CDR2 SYGVKD. The CDR3 bases are TGTGCCATCAGTGTTGGGGACGGGGAGACCCAGTACTTC. Residues: CAISVGDGETQYF.

The rearrangement joins TRBV2 to TRBJ2-3; tentatively, D is TRBD2 (5 bases). Trimming removed 10 bases from V and 3 bases from J, with 11 bases in between. There are 12 residues in the CDR3. Germline CDR1 is SNHLY and CDR2 is FYNNEI. In DNA, the CDR3 is TGTGCCATATCGGACTTTACAGATACGCAGTATTTT. Its translation: CAISDFTDTQYF.

A few counts support this clone. The chain couples TRBV9 to TRBJ2-2; TRBD2 agrees at 9 bases. CDR1 is SGDLS and CDR2 is YYNGEE in the germline V gene. V gave up 4 bases and J gave up 4 bases; unmatched junction bases: 11. CDR3 length: 17 residues. The chain's CDR3 is CASSSPKAGGLTGELFF. CDR3 nucleotides: TGTGCCAGCAGCAGCCCAAAGGCGGGGGGGCTCACCGGGGAGCTGTTTTTT.

This chain links TRBV9 with TRBJ1-3; no clear D gene. CDR1 SGDLS and CDR2 YYNGEE come from the germline V gene. Between the trimmed V and J ends, which lost 3 bases and 1 base, there was a span of 8 bases. The CDR3 covers 14 residues. The CDR3 nucleotides read TGTGCCAGCAGCGCGGTAATTTCTGGAAACACCATATATTTT. This sequence encodes CASSAVISGNTIYF.

In this sample, this clone turned up once. The chain couples TRBV9 to TRBJ2-4; weak D call: TRBD1 (5 bases). The V gene's germline CDR1 is SGDLS and CDR2 YYNGEE. This CDR3 contains 15 residues. The ends were cut back, 1 base at V and 2 bases at J, with 10 bases in the middle. CDR3 bases: TGTGCCAGCAGCGTATCAACAGGTCCCAAAAACATTCAGTACTTC. Translated: CASSVSTGPKNIQYF.

The CDR3, as DNA: TGTGCCAGCAGTTACTGGGCTAGCGGGAGTGTCAATGAGCAGTTCTTC. Residues: CASSYWASGSVNEQFF. V usage is TRBV6-5 and J usage is TRBJ2-1; 10 bases match TRBD2. This CDR3 has 16 amino acids. The J segment lost 6 bases and the V segment lost 1 base, leaving 6 bases of the junction unmatched. The germline V gene has CDR1 MNHEY and CDR2 SVGAGI.